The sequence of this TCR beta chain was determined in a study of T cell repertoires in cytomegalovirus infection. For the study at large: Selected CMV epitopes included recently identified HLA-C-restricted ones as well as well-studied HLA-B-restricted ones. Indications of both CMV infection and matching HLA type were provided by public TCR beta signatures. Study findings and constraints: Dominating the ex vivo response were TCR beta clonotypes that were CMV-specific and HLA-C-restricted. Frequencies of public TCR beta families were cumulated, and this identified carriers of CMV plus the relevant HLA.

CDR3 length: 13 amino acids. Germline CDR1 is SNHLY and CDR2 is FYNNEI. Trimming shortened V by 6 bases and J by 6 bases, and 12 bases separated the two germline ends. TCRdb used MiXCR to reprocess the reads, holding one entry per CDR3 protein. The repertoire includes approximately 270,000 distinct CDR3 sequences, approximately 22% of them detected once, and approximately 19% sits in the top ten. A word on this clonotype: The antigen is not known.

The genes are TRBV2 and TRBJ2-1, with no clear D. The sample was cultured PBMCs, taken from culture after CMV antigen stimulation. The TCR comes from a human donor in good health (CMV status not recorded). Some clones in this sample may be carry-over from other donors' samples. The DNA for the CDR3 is TGTGCCAGCAGCGCCCGGGCACCCAATGAGCAGTTCTTC. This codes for CASSARAPNEQFF.